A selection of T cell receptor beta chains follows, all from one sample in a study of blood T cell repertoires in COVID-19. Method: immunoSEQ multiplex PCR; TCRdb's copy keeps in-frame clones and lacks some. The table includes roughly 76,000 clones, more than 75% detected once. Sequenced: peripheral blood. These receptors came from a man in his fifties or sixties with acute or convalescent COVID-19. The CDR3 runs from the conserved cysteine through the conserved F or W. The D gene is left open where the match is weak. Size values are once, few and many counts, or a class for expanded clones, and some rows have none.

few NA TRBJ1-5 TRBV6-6 TGTGCCAGCAGGTTGACAGTGGCTAGCAATCAGCCCCAGCATTTT CASRLTVASNQPQHF
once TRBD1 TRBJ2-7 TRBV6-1 TGTGCCAGCAGTACAGCCGGGACAGGGCCCGGCGAGCAGTACTTC CASSTAGTGPGEQYF
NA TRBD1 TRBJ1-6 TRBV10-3 TGTGCCAGTACTCCGGGACAGGTGGATAATTCACCCCTCCACTTT CASTPGQVDNSPLHF
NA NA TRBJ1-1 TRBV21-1 TGTGCCAGCAGCAAAAGTGAGGGTACTGAAGCCTTCTTT CASSKSEGTEAFF
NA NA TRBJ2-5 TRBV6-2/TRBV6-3 TGTGCCAGCACCCCACGGGGGCGGGGGTCCGGGGAGACCCAGTACTTC CASTPRGRGSGETQYF
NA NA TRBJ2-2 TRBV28 TGTGCCAGCAGAGAACACCGCCCGAACACCGGGGAGCTGTTTTTT CASREHRPNTGELFF
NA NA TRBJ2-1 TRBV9 TGTGCCAGCAGGGGCGCAGTCAATGAGCAGTTCTTC CASRGAVNEQFF
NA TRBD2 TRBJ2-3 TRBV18 TGTGCCAGCTCACCACCGGGACTAGCCGCAGATACGCAGTATTTT CASSPPGLAADTQYF
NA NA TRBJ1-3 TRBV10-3 TGTGCCATCAGTGGTACGACTGGAGCCGGAAACACCATATATTTT CAISGTTGAGNTIYF
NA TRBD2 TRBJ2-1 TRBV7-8 TGTGCCAGCAGCTTTGCCCAAACTAGCGAGTCCTACAATGAGCAGTTCTTC CASSFAQTSESYNEQFF
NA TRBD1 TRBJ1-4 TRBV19 TGTGCCAGTAGTATCGGCAAACAGGGGTTGAATGAAAAACTGTTTTTT CASSIGKQGLNEKLFF
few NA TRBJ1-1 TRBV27 TGTGCCAGCAGGCGAGGGGGCACTGAAGCTTTCTTT CASRRGGTEAFF
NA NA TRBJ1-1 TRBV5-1 TGCGCCAGCAGCCCGAGAGGGGGGGGCACTGAAGCTTTCTTT CASSPRGGGTEAFF
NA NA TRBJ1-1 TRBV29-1 TGCAGCGTTGTCGGACAGAATCCTGAAGCTTTCTTT CSVVGQNPEAFF
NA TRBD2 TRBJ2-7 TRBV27 TGTGCCAGCAGTACGCGACTAGCGGGGGATTACTACGAGCAGTACTTC CASSTRLAGDYYEQYF
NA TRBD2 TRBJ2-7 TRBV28 TGTGCCAGCAAGGGCCCCCAACTAGCGGGTCATTCTTACGAGCAGTACTTC CASKGPQLAGHSYEQYF
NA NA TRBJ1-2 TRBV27 TGTGCCAGCAGTCGACAGGCGTTTTATGGCTACACCTTC CASSRQAFYGYTF
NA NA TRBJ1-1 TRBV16 TGTGCCAGCAGCCCCTCCGGGGGTGGTAACACTGAAGCTTTCTTT CASSPSGGGNTEAFF
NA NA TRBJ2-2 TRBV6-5 TGTGCCAGCAGTTCCCCCGGCGGAATTAACACCGGGGAGCTGTTTTTT CASSSPGGINTGELFF
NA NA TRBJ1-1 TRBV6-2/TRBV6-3 TGTGCCAGCAGCCCCGGGAGAGCGGAAGCTTTCTTT CASSPGRAEAFF
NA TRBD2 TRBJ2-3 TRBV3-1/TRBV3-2 TGTGCCAGCAGCCAAGGTGCGGGACTAGTGGGCACAGATACGCAGTATTTT CASSQGAGLVGTDTQYF
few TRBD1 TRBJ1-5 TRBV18 TGTGCCAGCTCACCACCGACAGGGAGCAATCAGCCCCAGCATTTT CASSPPTGSNQPQHF
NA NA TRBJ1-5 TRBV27 TGTGCCAGCATGACGGGAGGGGGGACTCAGCCCCAGCATTTT CASMTGGGTQPQHF
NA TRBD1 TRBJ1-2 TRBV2 TGTGCCAGCACCGGACAGGGCAATAACTATGGCTACACCTTC CASTGQGNNYGYTF
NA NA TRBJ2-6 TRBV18 TGTGCCAGCTCACCTTCTCCCCACAGCTCTGGGGCCAACGTCCTGACTTTC CASSPSPHSSGANVLTF
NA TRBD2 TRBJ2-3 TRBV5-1 TGCGCCAGCAGCTTGGCCTTGGTAGCGGGGGGCACAGATACGCAGTATTTT CASSLALVAGGTDTQYF
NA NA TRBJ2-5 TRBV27 TGTGCCAGCAGCCCAGGACATTTGCAAGAGACCCAGTACTTC CASSPGHLQETQYF
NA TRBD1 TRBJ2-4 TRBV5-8 TGTGCCAGCAGTCAAGGACAGGGGTTCCACATAGCCAAAAACATTCAGTACTTC CASSQGQGFHIAKNIQYF
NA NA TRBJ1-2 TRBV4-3 TGCGCCAGCAGCCAAGATGCGGGGGATTTTCTCTATGGCTACACCTTC CASSQDAGDFLYGYTF
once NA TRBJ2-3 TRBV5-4 TGTGCCAGCAGCTTGGGACTAGGTGGGTCAGATACGCAGTATTTT CASSLGLGGSDTQYF
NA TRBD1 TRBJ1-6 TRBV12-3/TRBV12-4 TGTGCCAGCAGTCCCGGGACAGGGTCACCCCTCCACTTT CASSPGTGSPLHF
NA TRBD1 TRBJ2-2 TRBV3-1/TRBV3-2 TGTGCCAGCAGCGGACAGGGCGGCGGGGAGCTGTTTTTT CASSGQGGGELFF
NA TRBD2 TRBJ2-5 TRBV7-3 TGTGCCAGCAGCCCAGGCAGCGGGAGGGCTGAGACCCAGTACTTC CASSPGSGRAETQYF
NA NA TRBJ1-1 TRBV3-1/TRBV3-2 TGTGCCAGCAGCCAAGAGGGAGTGAACACTGAAGCTTTCTTT CASSQEGVNTEAFF
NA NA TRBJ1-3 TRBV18 TGTGCCAGCTCACCTGGGGGCTTGGCTGGAAACACCATATATTTT CASSPGGLAGNTIYF
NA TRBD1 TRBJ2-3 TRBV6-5 TGTGCCAGCAGTTACTCCCGCGGACAGGGCACAGATACGCAGTATTTT CASSYSRGQGTDTQYF
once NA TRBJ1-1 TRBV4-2 TGTGCCAGCAGCCTTTCAGGTACGGCTGAAGCTTTCTTT CASSLSGTAEAFF
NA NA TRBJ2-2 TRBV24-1 TGTGCCACCAGTGATGTAACTAGTGAGACCGGGGAGCTGTTTTTT CATSDVTSETGELFF
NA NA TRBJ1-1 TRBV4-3 TGCGCCAGCAGCCAAGAAAAAGGGGTCAACACTGAAGCTTTCTTT CASSQEKGVNTEAFF
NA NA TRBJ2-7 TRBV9 TGTGCCAGCAGCCCAGGGTCTTCGGTTGCCTACGAGCAGTACTTC CASSPGSSVAYEQYF
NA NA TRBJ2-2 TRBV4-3 TGCGCCAGCAGCCATGCCCCTTACACAGGTAACCCCGGGGAGCTGTTTTTT CASSHAPYTGNPGELFF
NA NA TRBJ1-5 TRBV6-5 TGTGCCAGCAGCCCAGGACATAACAATCAGCCCCAGCATTTT CASSPGHNNQPQHF
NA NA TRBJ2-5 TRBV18 TGTGCCAGCTCACCACCAGGGGAAGAGACCCAGTACTTC CASSPPGEETQYF
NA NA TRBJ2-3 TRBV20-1 TGCAGTGCCCCGTCGCCTCGGGCGCAGTATTTT CSAPSPRAQYF
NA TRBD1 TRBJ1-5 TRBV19 TGTGCCAGTAGGCGGGACAGATATAGCAATCAGCCCCAGCATTTT CASRRDRYSNQPQHF
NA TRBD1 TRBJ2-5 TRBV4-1 TGCGCCAGCAGCGGACAGGGATACCAAGAGACCCAGTACTTC CASSGQGYQETQYF
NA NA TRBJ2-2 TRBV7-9 TGTGCCAGCAACCTGGCGGGGTTCGGGGAGCTGTTTTTT CASNLAGFGELFF
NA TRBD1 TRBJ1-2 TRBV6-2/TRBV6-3 TGTGCCAGCAGTAATCCGGGACAGGGATCGGGCTACACCTTC CASSNPGQGSGYTF
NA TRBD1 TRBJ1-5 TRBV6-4 TGTGCCAGCAGCAGGGGGCGCGGGGGCTTGAATCAGCCCCAGCATTTT CASSRGRGGLNQPQHF
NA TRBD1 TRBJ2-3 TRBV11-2 TGTGCCAGCAGCTTAGCCGGGACAGGGGGCACAGATACGCAGTATTTT CASSLAGTGGTDTQYF
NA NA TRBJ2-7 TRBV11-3 TGTGCCAGCAGCTTAGATGAGGGTCGGGAGCAGTACTTC CASSLDEGREQYF
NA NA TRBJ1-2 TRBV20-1 TGCAGTGCATGGACAGCCTATGGCTACACCTTC CSAWTAYGYTF
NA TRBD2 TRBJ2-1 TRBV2 TGTGCCAGCAGTTCCAGGTGGACTAGCGGGAGGAATGAGCAGTTCTTC CASSSRWTSGRNEQFF
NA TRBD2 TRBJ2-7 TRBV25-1 TGTGCCAGCAGACACACCGGGACTAGCCAATACGAGCAGTACTTC CASRHTGTSQYEQYF
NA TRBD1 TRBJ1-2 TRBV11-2 TGTGCCAGCAGCTTGGGACAGGGCGATTACTATGGCTACACCTTC CASSLGQGDYYGYTF
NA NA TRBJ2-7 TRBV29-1 TGCAGCGTTCGCGGCTTAAACGAGCAGTACTTC CSVRGLNEQYF
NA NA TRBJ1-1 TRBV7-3 TGTGCCAGCAGCTTAACAGGGGGGAACACTGAAGCTTTCTTT CASSLTGGNTEAFF
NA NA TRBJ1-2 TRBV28 TGTGCCAGCAGTTTAGGTCAGGGTATTGGCTACACCTTC CASSLGQGIGYTF